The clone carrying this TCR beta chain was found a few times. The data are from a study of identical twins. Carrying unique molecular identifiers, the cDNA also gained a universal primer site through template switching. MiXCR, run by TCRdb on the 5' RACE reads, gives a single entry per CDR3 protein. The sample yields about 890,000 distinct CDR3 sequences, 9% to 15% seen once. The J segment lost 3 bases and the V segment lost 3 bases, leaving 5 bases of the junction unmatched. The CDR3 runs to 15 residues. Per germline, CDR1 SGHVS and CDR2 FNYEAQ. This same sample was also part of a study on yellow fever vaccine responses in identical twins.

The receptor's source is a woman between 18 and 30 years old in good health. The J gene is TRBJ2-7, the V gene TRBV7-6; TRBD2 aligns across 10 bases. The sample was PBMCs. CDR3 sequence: CASSLSGLANYEQYF. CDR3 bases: TGTGCCAGCAGCTTGTCGGGACTAGCGAACTACGAGCAGTACTTC.